The present T cell receptor beta chain was sequenced within a study of T cell responses to AZD1222 COVID-19 vaccine. Using immunoSEQ multiplex PCR, the repertoire was profiled, and TCRdb retains in-frame clones only, with some absent. Of about 89,000 clones in the sample, 90% to 95% were seen once. Germline values: CDR1 SGHDT, CDR2 YYEEEE. The CDR3 covers 15 residues. V shed 3 bases and J shed 10 bases, with 17 bases lying between them. The source material was peripheral blood, sampled on day 0 of MenACWY control vaccination. V is TRBV5-6 and J is TRBJ1-6, with D perhaps matching TRBD1 (5 bases). This TCR derives from an adult in good health. The CDR3 is CASSSGPGKGSPLHF. DNA of the CDR3: TGTGCCAGCAGCTCCGGGCCAGGGAAGGGGTCACCCCTCCACTTT.